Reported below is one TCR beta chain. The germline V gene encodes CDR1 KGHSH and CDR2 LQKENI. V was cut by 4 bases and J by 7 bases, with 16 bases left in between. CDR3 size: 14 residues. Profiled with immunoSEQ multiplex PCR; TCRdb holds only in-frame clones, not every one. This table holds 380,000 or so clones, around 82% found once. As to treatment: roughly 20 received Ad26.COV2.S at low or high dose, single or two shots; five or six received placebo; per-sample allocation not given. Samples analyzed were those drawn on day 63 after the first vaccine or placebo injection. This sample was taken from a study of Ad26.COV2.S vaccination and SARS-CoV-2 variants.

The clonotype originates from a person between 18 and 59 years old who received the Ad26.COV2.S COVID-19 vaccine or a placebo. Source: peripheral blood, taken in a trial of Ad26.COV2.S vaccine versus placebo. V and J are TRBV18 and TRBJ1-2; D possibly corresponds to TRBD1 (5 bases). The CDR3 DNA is TGTGCCAGCTCACGAGAGCAGGGAAGGATTGGCTACACCTTC. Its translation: CASSREQGRIGYTF.